This T cell receptor beta chain derives from a study of T cells after yellow fever vaccination. Each CDR3 protein is one row after TCRdb ran MiXCR on the 5' RACE reads. Of roughly 150,000 distinct CDR3 sequences in the sample, about 7.7% were seen once. Many counts were recorded for this clonotype. Trimming left V 7 bases short and J 1 base short, with 8 bases between. The CDR3 has 13 amino acids. Germline V gene lookup returns CDR1 SNHLY and CDR2 FYNNEI. The chain links TRBV2 to TRBJ1-5; D is unclear. The sequences come from CD4+ T cells sorted from PBMCs, collected 5 days after the yellow fever booster vaccination. This sequence originates from a man aged 25-45 years who received the YFV17D yellow fever vaccine. The CDR3 DNA reads TGTGCCAGCAAGATGGACAGCAATCAGCCCCAGCATTTT. Its translation is CASKMDSNQPQHF.